This TCR beta chain was profiled in a study of CD8 T cells in ankylosing spondylitis. Study conclusions and caveats: Certain motif variants had earlier been reported in reactive arthritis synovial fluid and blood. Relatively rare in peripheral blood, disease-linked clones were also CD8+. The clones that were linked to disease were reported to be significantly enriched in matched synovial fluid samples from ankylosing spondylitis patients. Characteristic of ankylosing spondylitis blood, it appeared, was a TCR beta motif comprising about eight highly homologous variants.

Germline lookup yields CDR1 WSHSY and CDR2 SAAADI. The CDR3 totals 14 residues. Trimming removed 3 bases from V and 0 bases from J, with 6 bases in between. Making the TCR beta libraries involved quantitative 5'-RACE with molecular barcodes. One entry per CDR3 protein results from TCRdb running MiXCR on the 5' RACE reads. The sample has more than 500,000 distinct CDR3 sequences; about 5.2% are singletons. This clonotype was recorded a few times. The antigen is undetermined. Sequences were obtained from blood, either unsorted or a sorted T cell fraction (not recorded which). The chain joins TRBV10-2 to TRBJ2-1, with unresolved D. This clonotype was obtained from a male donor with ankylosing spondylitis. CDR3 nucleotide sequence: TGCGCCAGCAGTGAAAGCTACTCCTACAATGAGCAGTTCTTC. It codes for CASSESYSYNEQFF.